The T cell receptor beta chain under discussion was sequenced for a study of cytomegalovirus exposure and HLA in healthy donors (dated by TCRdb to 2017 to 2019). As for the study more broadly: An earlier analysis of 587 of the donors reported around 280 Gb of sequence data and approximately 120 million unique TCR beta sequences obtained from some 170 million T cells. An early release that covered about 600 HLA-typed donors contained approximately 290 gigabases of sequencing data and roughly 84 million unique TCR sequences. The genetic ancestry cluster associated with self-reported Caucasian donors included about 81% of the roughly 400 genotyped donors. The aim of the study was to test whether cataloging public T cell receptors could identify signatures of past pathogen exposure. Using immunosequencing, the study profiled T cell repertoires from approximately 700 subjects and related those repertoires to cytomegalovirus serostatus. A separate validation cohort of roughly 120 different subjects was used in addition to the roughly 670-subject first cohort. To predict cytomegalovirus infection status, the study brought together high-throughput TCR immunosequencing, statistical association of individual TCRs with disease status, and machine learning. A later analysis re-analyzed previously published TCR beta repertoires from hundreds of donors and added high-resolution HLA genotyping to study TCR occurrence patterns. Rather than drawing on any new phenotypic data, the later analysis identified candidate immune exposures from TCR beta sequences and the way those sequences occurred across donors. To decide whether each TCR beta V gene segment behaved as functional or pseudogenic, an earlier analysis of approximately 600 of the donors relied on high-throughput TCR beta sequencing. Alongside the repertoire data, information on donor age, sex, ethnicity and CMV serostatus was compiled. Genome-wide SNP genotypes for about 55% of the 666 donors were used in a later genetic analysis, which treated that subset as a discovery cohort. All discovery cohort repertoires had been generated on a single sequencing platform. HLA typing covered class I and class II loci at four-digit resolution. Typing coverage varied by locus: roughly 620-640 donors for A, B, C, DRB1 and DQB1; about 520 for DQA1; about 570 for DPA1; around 450 for DPB1. Five DR-DQ haplotypes were handled as single units for association and clustering because linkage in the cohort was strong. Across some 400 genotyped donors of the cohort, an average of about 200,000 unique TCR beta nucleotide sequences per donor were sequenced, and around 20% of those sequences were non-productive. What the research found in general, with its limitations: An earlier analysis of around 500 of the donors showed that most TCR beta V segments appeared in productive rearrangements either about 87% or about 30% of the time, which broadly matched IMGT annotations. In a later analysis, some 17,000 TCR beta sequences were associated with specific HLA alleles at a false discovery rate of 0.05. The study gave a list of over 150 TCR beta chains associated with cytomegalovirus. The authors suggested that the approach could potentially be extended to other disease states and immunological phenotypes. According to a later analysis, TCR association rates differed among HLA loci, with DRB1 alleles showing the most associated TCRs and HLA-C alleles showing the fewest. CMV serostatus was the only immune exposure information available for the cohort. A later analysis found that HLA-associated TCR beta chains were more clonally expanded and had lower generation probabilities than equally common non-associated chains. A further reported finding was that TCR beta sequences accurately predicted the HLA-A and HLA-B alleles for most subjects in the first cohort. In a later genetic analysis, fewer N-insertions in productive TCRs were reported among donors in an Asian-associated ancestry cluster than the approximately 630-donor mean. A cluster of highly shared sequence variants was judged likely to represent a technical artifact of the sequencing pipeline. Because some donors lacked HLA typing at each locus, the association tests relied only on the typed subset. In both the original and validation cohorts, the classifier was reported to diagnose cytomegalovirus status with high specificity and sensitivity. The earlier analysis of approximately 590 of the donors excluded 15 to 20 rarely observed V segments, including chromosome 9 orphons, because counts were too low. A later analysis reported that several top co-occurrence clusters appeared linked to parvovirus B19, influenza, CMV and Epstein-Barr virus. Roughly uniform sequencing depth across donors was assumed in presence/absence analyses, although this assumption may not hold. When HLA alleles, especially DR and DQ, strongly co-occurred, attributing TCR associations to individual alleles was difficult. Across donors, most TCR sequences were observed very rarely, whereas some public TCRs were present in many individuals. According to a later analysis, most CMV-associated TCR beta chains appeared to be HLA-restricted, and the HLA associations seemed to be driven largely by CMV exposure. Because the 87-base-pair reads could not distinguish some IMGT-functional V segments, including TRBV6-2 and TRBV6-3, those segments were excluded. In a later genetic analysis, a missense DCLRE1C variant was associated with V-gene and J-gene trimming of TCR beta chains, and the association was replicated in an independent cohort. Linkage disequilibrium might explain the correlated functional status among segregating V segments, but an unknown experimental factor could not be excluded. The cohort was sequenced for TCR beta chains only, and without alpha or paired-chain data the features that could be detected were limited. In vitro tests confirmed that a few of the cytomegalovirus-associated TCR beta chains recognize cytomegalovirus antigens.

In total, approximately 610 healthy bone marrow donors made up the cohort. All cohort members were sampled while nominally healthy, although unrecorded immune exposures were likely present. The donor was CMV seronegative and belonged to the group of 320 or so seronegative cohort members. A peripheral blood sample was provided by each donor, and peripheral blood mononuclear cells were used for TCR beta sequencing. The Qiagen DNeasy Blood Extraction Kit was used to extract genomic DNA from the blood cell samples. V has 0 bases trimmed and J has 3 bases trimmed; junction bases matching no gene number 4. The germline V gene supplies CDR1 SGHRS and CDR2 YFSETQ. Its CDR3 holds 16 amino acids, cysteine through phenylalanine. The only DNA kept is the CDR3, 48 bases in frame from the first base. Library method: the immunoSEQ multiplex PCR assay. For the multiplex PCR, a mixture combining 60 forward primers for TCR Vbeta segments and 13 reverse primers for TCR Jbeta segments was used. The CDR3 region of rearranged TCR beta genes was amplified from genomic DNA with a multiplex PCR assay. On the Illumina HiSeq System, the amplified TCR beta libraries were sequenced as 87-base-pair reads. As for the original processing: Across the 700 or so repertoires, a later analysis counted 80 million or so unique TCR beta chains, 9.5 million to 12 million of which were shared by at least two donors. To remove PCR and sequencing errors, raw reads were error-corrected and collapsed into unique sequences using a nearest-neighbor algorithm that merged closely related sequences. Alignment of CDR3 sequences to IMGT reference sequences was used to assign V, D and J gene segments. For a sequence to be retained, a match of at least six nucleotides was required to both a V gene segment and a J gene segment. Rearrangements were called productive when the CDR3 lacked stop codons and stayed in frame with V and J; all others were non-productive. CDR3 was defined by IMGT convention, running from the second conserved V-encoded cysteine to the conserved J-encoded phenylalanine. Sequences without an unambiguous match to a single V gene segment were excluded from the earlier analysis of almost 600 of the donors. In an earlier analysis of 500 to 750 of the donors, V segments were called functional above 56.7% productive rearrangements and were called segregating when the between-donor standard deviation exceeded 5%. To diagnose cytomegalovirus status from the catalog of TCR beta chain sequences, a statistical classification framework was built. In a later analysis, V and J genes were assigned by comparing TCR nucleotide sequences against IMGT/GENE-DB human TR gene sequences. The TCRdist pipeline was used in a later analysis to assign CDR3 sequences and most-parsimonious VDJ recombination scenarios. A later analysis defined each TCR beta chain by its CDR3 amino acid sequence plus V-gene family, and excluded reads lacking a unique V-gene family. To address suspected cross-contamination and a sequencing artifact, a later analysis removed over 500 highly shared, low-generation-probability nucleotide sequences. In a later analysis, a clonal expansion index for each public chain was calculated from normalized within-repertoire ranks of inferred template counts. A later analysis computed generation probabilities with a VDJ recombination model fitted to out-of-frame rearrangements, and checked the results against IGoR. Hypergeometric tests were used in a later analysis to score TCR-TCR, TCR-HLA and TCR-CMV co-occurrence, with a repertoire-size bias correction applied to the TCR pairs. A later analysis estimated false discovery rates by permuting HLA or CMV assignments 20 times. In a later analysis, co-occurring TCRs were grouped using DBSCAN, and TCRdist sequence similarity was added for clustering within HLA-allele-positive subsets. Co-occurrence clustering excluded repertoires with fewer than 30,000 or more than 120,000 public chains, plus five with anomalous nucleotide sharing. Drawn from immuneACCESS, this table holds only the in-frame rearrangements with V and J called that TCRdb kept. Clones are partly lost; checked studies trace under half to an unresolved V gene and leave the rest unexplained. V and J calls and clone size come straight from that table; D and trimming were deduced from the DNA. The sample table contains about 200,000 clones; only one count was recorded for 70% to 85% of them. 0.098% of the sample lies in the top ten.

Details on this clone: The antigen this receptor binds is unknown. Base qualities are not at hand, and no much larger clone is one base apart.

This chain is built from TRBV5-1 and TRBJ2-2, and TRBD1 matches 8 of the central bases. The sequenced sample was PBMCs. This receptor was taken from a boy aged 2 to 9 in good health and CMV-seronegative. The DNA sequence reads TGCGCCAGCAGCTTGGGTGGACAGGGCGACACCGGGGAGCTGTTTTTT. Its amino acids are CASSLGGQGDTGELFF.